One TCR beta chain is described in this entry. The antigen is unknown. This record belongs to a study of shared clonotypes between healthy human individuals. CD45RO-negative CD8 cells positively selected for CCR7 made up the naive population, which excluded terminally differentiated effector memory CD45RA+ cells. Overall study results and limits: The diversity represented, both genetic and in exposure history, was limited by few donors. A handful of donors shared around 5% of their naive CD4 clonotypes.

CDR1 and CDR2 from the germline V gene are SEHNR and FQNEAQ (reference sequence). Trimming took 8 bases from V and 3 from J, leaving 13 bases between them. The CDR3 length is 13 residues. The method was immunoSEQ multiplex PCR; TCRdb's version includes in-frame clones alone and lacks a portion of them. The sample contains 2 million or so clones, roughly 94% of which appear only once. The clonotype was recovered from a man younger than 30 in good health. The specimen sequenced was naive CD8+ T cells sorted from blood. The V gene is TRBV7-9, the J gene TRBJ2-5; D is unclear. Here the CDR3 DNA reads TGTGCCAGCGGGATCGCTAGTGAAGAGACCCAGTACTTC. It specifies CASGIASEETQYF.